These T cell receptor beta chains were read from a single sample in a study of beta chain features in type 1 diabetes. TCRdb's copy holds only in-frame clones and misses some; the assay was immunoSEQ multiplex PCR. The repertoire includes 680,000 or so clones, 13% of them detected once, and less than 0.025% sits in the top ten. Sequencing was carried out using naive CD4+ T cells from blood. These TCRs come from a man aged 18 to 30 with type 1 diabetes. Each CDR3 is given with its conserved first and last residue. The D gene is left open where the match is weak. Not all rows give a size; the values are once, few, many and, for expanded clones, a class.

v_call: TRBV11-2; clone_size: few; j_call: TRBJ2-7; cdr3_length: 12; d_call: NA; cdr3_aa: CASSLMGHEQYF; cdr3_nt: TGTGCCAGCAGCTTAATGGGGCACGAGCAGTACTTC
v_call: TRBV5-1; clone_size: NA; j_call: TRBJ2-1; cdr3_length: 17; d_call: NA; cdr3_aa: CASSGTGTPQFYNEQFF; cdr3_nt: TGCGCCAGCAGCGGGACCGGGACACCTCAATTCTACAATGAGCAGTTCTTC
v_call: TRBV2; clone_size: NA; j_call: TRBJ1-5; cdr3_length: 15; d_call: NA; cdr3_aa: CASSYQDGLYQPQHF; cdr3_nt: TGTGCCAGCAGCTACCAGGACGGATTATATCAGCCCCAGCATTTT
v_call: TRBV6-5; clone_size: NA; j_call: TRBJ2-7; cdr3_length: 12; d_call: NA; cdr3_aa: CASSSTGYEQYF; cdr3_nt: TGTGCCAGCAGCTCAACAGGGTACGAGCAGTACTTC
v_call: TRBV7-9; clone_size: few; j_call: TRBJ2-3; cdr3_length: 14; d_call: TRBD2; cdr3_aa: CASSFPSGGDTQYF; cdr3_nt: TGTGCCAGCAGCTTTCCTAGCGGGGGCGATACGCAGTATTTT
v_call: TRBV30; clone_size: few; j_call: TRBJ2-6; cdr3_length: 16; d_call: NA; cdr3_aa: CAWSPRTVSGANVLTF; cdr3_nt: TGTGCCTGGAGTCCGAGGACGGTCTCTGGGGCCAACGTCCTGACTTTC
v_call: TRBV2; clone_size: few; j_call: TRBJ1-2; cdr3_length: 17; d_call: TRBD1; cdr3_aa: CASSEGDRDYFGYGYTF; cdr3_nt: TGTGCCAGCAGTGAAGGGGACAGGGACTACTTCGGCTATGGCTACACCTTC
v_call: TRBV2; clone_size: few; j_call: TRBJ1-2; cdr3_length: 13; d_call: TRBD1; cdr3_aa: CASSGTGAFGYTF; cdr3_nt: TGTGCCAGCAGTGGGACAGGGGCCTTTGGCTACACCTTC
v_call: TRBV9; clone_size: NA; j_call: TRBJ2-1; cdr3_length: 17; d_call: TRBD2; cdr3_aa: CASSVDSGGSSYNEQFF; cdr3_nt: TGTGCCAGCAGCGTAGATAGCGGGGGTAGCTCCTACAATGAGCAGTTCTTC
v_call: TRBV9; clone_size: NA; j_call: TRBJ1-2; cdr3_length: 15; d_call: TRBD1; cdr3_aa: CASSVGLQGARGYTF; cdr3_nt: TGTGCCAGCAGCGTAGGGCTTCAGGGGGCACGCGGCTACACCTTC
v_call: TRBV30; clone_size: few; j_call: TRBJ1-2; cdr3_length: 13; d_call: TRBD1; cdr3_aa: CAWSRDSLYGYTF; cdr3_nt: TGTGCCTGGAGTAGGGACAGCCTCTATGGCTACACCTTC
v_call: TRBV11-1; clone_size: few; j_call: TRBJ1-2; cdr3_length: 16; d_call: NA; cdr3_aa: CASSSGGPANTRDYTF; cdr3_nt: TGTGCCAGCAGCTCAGGTGGACCCGCGAACACACGGGACTACACCTTC
v_call: TRBV30; clone_size: few; j_call: TRBJ2-5; cdr3_length: 12; d_call: NA; cdr3_aa: CAWTPGTETQYF; cdr3_nt: TGTGCCTGGACTCCGGGGACGGAGACCCAGTACTTC
v_call: TRBV6-5; clone_size: NA; j_call: TRBJ2-7; cdr3_length: 13; d_call: NA; cdr3_aa: CASSGSSEREQYF; cdr3_nt: TGTGCCAGCAGTGGTTCTTCAGAGAGGGAGCAGTACTTC
v_call: TRBV7-9; clone_size: few; j_call: TRBJ2-7; cdr3_length: 14; d_call: TRBD1; cdr3_aa: CASSGQGARYEQYF; cdr3_nt: TGTGCCAGCAGCGGACAGGGGGCCCGCTACGAGCAGTACTTC
v_call: TRBV5-6; clone_size: NA; j_call: TRBJ2-6; cdr3_length: 16; d_call: NA; cdr3_aa: CASSLRGVAGANVLTF; cdr3_nt: TGTGCCAGCAGCTTGAGAGGGGTAGCTGGGGCCAACGTCCTGACTTTC
v_call: TRBV25-1; clone_size: few; j_call: TRBJ1-2; cdr3_length: 15; d_call: TRBD1; cdr3_aa: CASRGTGLPAGGYTF; cdr3_nt: TGTGCCAGCAGAGGGACAGGTCTACCGGCGGGAGGCTACACCTTC
v_call: TRBV4-2; clone_size: NA; j_call: TRBJ2-2; cdr3_length: 16; d_call: NA; cdr3_aa: CASSQDSRANTGELFF; cdr3_nt: TGTGCCAGCAGTCAAGATTCACGGGCGAACACCGGGGAGCTGTTTTTT
v_call: TRBV30; clone_size: NA; j_call: TRBJ2-1; cdr3_length: 15; d_call: TRBD1; cdr3_aa: CAWSFGTGGYNEQFF; cdr3_nt: TGTGCCTGGAGTTTCGGGACAGGGGGCTACAATGAGCAGTTCTTC
v_call: TRBV7-9; clone_size: NA; j_call: TRBJ1-1; cdr3_length: 11; d_call: NA; cdr3_aa: CASSTYTEAFF; cdr3_nt: TGTGCCAGCAGCACCTACACTGAAGCTTTCTTT
v_call: TRBV28; clone_size: once; j_call: TRBJ2-1; cdr3_length: 12; d_call: NA; cdr3_aa: CASRESYNEQFF; cdr3_nt: TGTGCCAGCAGAGAGAGTTACAATGAGCAGTTCTTC
v_call: TRBV7-9; clone_size: few; j_call: TRBJ1-1; cdr3_length: 15; d_call: NA; cdr3_aa: CASSSPRHSNTEAFF; cdr3_nt: TGTGCCAGCAGCTCCCCAAGACACTCGAACACTGAAGCTTTCTTT
v_call: TRBV5-1; clone_size: NA; j_call: TRBJ1-2; cdr3_length: 14; d_call: TRBD1; cdr3_aa: CASSPTGENYGYTF; cdr3_nt: TGCGCCAGCAGCCCGACAGGGGAAAACTATGGCTACACCTTC
v_call: TRBV5-6; clone_size: few; j_call: TRBJ2-7; cdr3_length: 16; d_call: TRBD1; cdr3_aa: CASSLPLDREVHEQYF; cdr3_nt: TGTGCCAGCAGCCTCCCGCTGGACAGGGAAGTTCACGAGCAGTACTTC
v_call: TRBV5-1; clone_size: few; j_call: TRBJ2-3; cdr3_length: 13; d_call: NA; cdr3_aa: CASSLASTDTQYF; cdr3_nt: TGCGCCAGCAGCTTGGCCTCGACGGATACGCAGTATTTT
v_call: TRBV30; clone_size: NA; j_call: TRBJ1-2; cdr3_length: 11; d_call: TRBD1; cdr3_aa: CAWSLGEGQHF; cdr3_nt: TGTGCCTGGAGTCTGGGGGAGGGACAGCACTTC
v_call: TRBV30; clone_size: NA; j_call: TRBJ1-1; cdr3_length: 12; d_call: NA; cdr3_aa: CALGRGGGVAFF; cdr3_nt: TGTGCCCTGGGCCGTGGGGGTGGTGTAGCTTTCTTT
v_call: TRBV14; clone_size: once; j_call: TRBJ2-7; cdr3_length: 14; d_call: NA; cdr3_aa: CASSQEWGPYEQYF; cdr3_nt: TGTGCCAGCAGCCAAGAATGGGGGCCCTACGAGCAGTACTTC
v_call: TRBV30; clone_size: NA; j_call: TRBJ1-2; cdr3_length: 11; d_call: NA; cdr3_aa: CAWSPGVGYTF; cdr3_nt: TGTGCCTGGAGCCCAGGGGTGGGCTACACCTTC
v_call: TRBV10-2; clone_size: NA; j_call: TRBJ1-5; cdr3_length: 14; d_call: NA; cdr3_aa: CASSVEGGGQPQHF; cdr3_nt: TGCGCCAGCAGTGTCGAGGGAGGGGGTCAGCCCCAGCATTTT
v_call: TRBV11-2; clone_size: few; j_call: TRBJ2-3; cdr3_length: 14; d_call: NA; cdr3_aa: CASARDWPTDTQYF; cdr3_nt: TGTGCCAGCGCCAGGGACTGGCCCACAGATACGCAGTATTTT
v_call: TRBV9; clone_size: few; j_call: TRBJ2-3; cdr3_length: 12; d_call: NA; cdr3_aa: CASSEYTDTQYF; cdr3_nt: TGTGCCAGCAGCGAGTACACAGATACGCAGTATTTT
v_call: TRBV5-1; clone_size: few; j_call: TRBJ2-3; cdr3_length: 12; d_call: NA; cdr3_aa: CASRGATDTQYF; cdr3_nt: TGCGCCAGCCGCGGGGCCACAGATACGCAGTATTTT
v_call: TRBV14; clone_size: NA; j_call: TRBJ1-1; cdr3_length: 16; d_call: TRBD1; cdr3_aa: CASSQEETGLDTEAFF; cdr3_nt: TGTGCCAGCAGCCAAGAGGAGACAGGGCTGGACACTGAAGCTTTCTTT
v_call: TRBV15; clone_size: few; j_call: TRBJ2-2; cdr3_length: 14; d_call: NA; cdr3_aa: CATSRGTVSGELFF; cdr3_nt: TGTGCCACCAGCAGAGGGACGGTATCAGGGGAGCTGTTTTTT
v_call: TRBV30; clone_size: few; j_call: TRBJ1-2; cdr3_length: 11; d_call: NA; cdr3_aa: CAWRVRGGYTF; cdr3_nt: TGTGCCTGGAGAGTGAGAGGAGGCTACACCTTC
v_call: TRBV28; clone_size: few; j_call: TRBJ2-1; cdr3_length: 20; d_call: TRBD1; cdr3_aa: CASSSPAQGETGTVYDEQFF; cdr3_nt: TGTGCCAGCAGTTCCCCTGCCCAAGGGGAGACAGGGACCGTCTACGATGAGCAGTTCTTC
v_call: TRBV28; clone_size: few; j_call: TRBJ1-3; cdr3_length: 16; d_call: NA; cdr3_aa: CASSSTRDSSGNTIYF; cdr3_nt: TGTGCCAGCAGTTCGACTCGGGATAGCTCTGGAAACACCATATATTTT
v_call: TRBV20-1; clone_size: NA; j_call: TRBJ1-5; cdr3_length: 11; d_call: NA; cdr3_aa: CSASAGTLKGF; cdr3_nt: TGCAGTGCTAGCGCCGGGACACTCAAGGGTTTT
v_call: TRBV30; clone_size: NA; j_call: TRBJ1-5; cdr3_length: 15; d_call: NA; cdr3_aa: CAWSVGGLSNQPQHF; cdr3_nt: TGTGCCTGGAGTGTAGGGGGGTTGAGCAATCAGCCCCAGCATTTT
v_call: TRBV4-1; clone_size: few; j_call: TRBJ2-7; cdr3_length: 15; d_call: NA; cdr3_aa: CASSDLGRRAYEQYF; cdr3_nt: TGCGCCAGCAGCGACCTTGGACGAAGGGCCTACGAGCAGTACTTC
v_call: TRBV20-1; clone_size: few; j_call: TRBJ2-5; cdr3_length: 11; d_call: NA; cdr3_aa: CSAKTVGAQYF; cdr3_nt: TGCAGTGCTAAGACTGTGGGGGCCCAGTACTTC
v_call: TRBV7-9; clone_size: few; j_call: TRBJ2-7; cdr3_length: 12; d_call: NA; cdr3_aa: CASSPDGYEQYF; cdr3_nt: TGTGCCAGCAGCCCGGACGGCTACGAGCAGTACTTC
v_call: TRBV4-2; clone_size: few; j_call: TRBJ2-7; cdr3_length: 15; d_call: TRBD2; cdr3_aa: CASSQETRGGLEQYF; cdr3_nt: TGTGCCAGCAGCCAAGAAACTCGGGGGGGACTCGAGCAGTACTTC
v_call: TRBV30; clone_size: NA; j_call: TRBJ1-6; cdr3_length: 13; d_call: NA; cdr3_aa: CAWKEGWNSPLHF; cdr3_nt: TGTGCCTGGAAGGAGGGTTGGAATTCACCCCTCCACTTT
v_call: TRBV7-9; clone_size: NA; j_call: TRBJ2-3; cdr3_length: 17; d_call: TRBD1; cdr3_aa: CASSSLLGQGPTDTQYF; cdr3_nt: TGTGCCAGCAGCTCGCTTTTAGGACAGGGGCCCACAGATACGCAGTATTTT
v_call: TRBV18; clone_size: few; j_call: TRBJ2-3; cdr3_length: 16; d_call: NA; cdr3_aa: CASSLSGLNLTDTQYF; cdr3_nt: TGTGCCAGCTCTCTAAGTGGCCTAAATCTGACAGATACGCAGTATTTT
v_call: TRBV2; clone_size: NA; j_call: TRBJ2-7; cdr3_length: 15; d_call: TRBD1; cdr3_aa: CASSTDRGNFYEQYF; cdr3_nt: TGTGCCAGCAGTACGGACAGGGGGAACTTCTACGAGCAGTACTTC
v_call: TRBV9; clone_size: NA; j_call: TRBJ1-2; cdr3_length: 15; d_call: NA; cdr3_aa: CASSEREGNDGGYTF; cdr3_nt: TGTGCCAGCAGCGAGCGAGAAGGGAACGACGGTGGCTACACCTTC
v_call: TRBV7-9; clone_size: NA; j_call: TRBJ2-7; cdr3_length: 15; d_call: TRBD1; cdr3_aa: CASSTRTGVDSEQYF; cdr3_nt: TGTGCCAGCAGCACACGGACAGGTGTGGATTCCGAGCAGTACTTC
v_call: TRBV5-4; clone_size: few; j_call: TRBJ2-3; cdr3_length: 16; d_call: NA; cdr3_aa: CASSFTGQISTDTQYF; cdr3_nt: TGTGCCAGCAGCTTTACTGGTCAAATCTCCACAGATACGCAGTATTTT
v_call: TRBV4-1; clone_size: few; j_call: TRBJ2-3; cdr3_length: 15; d_call: TRBD1; cdr3_aa: CASSQEQGTTDTQYF; cdr3_nt: TGCGCCAGCAGCCAAGAACAGGGGACCACAGATACGCAGTATTTT
v_call: TRBV7-2; clone_size: few; j_call: TRBJ2-3; cdr3_length: 12; d_call: NA; cdr3_aa: CASSSFADTQYF; cdr3_nt: TGTGCCAGCAGCTCCTTTGCGGATACGCAGTATTTT
v_call: TRBV5-1; clone_size: few; j_call: TRBJ1-6; cdr3_length: 14; d_call: NA; cdr3_aa: CASSPRDSGSPLHF; cdr3_nt: TGCGCCAGCAGCCCTCGGGACTCGGGTTCACCCCTCCACTTT
v_call: TRBV7-9; clone_size: few; j_call: TRBJ1-1; cdr3_length: 16; d_call: NA; cdr3_aa: CASSLAGANMNTEAFF; cdr3_nt: TGTGCCAGCAGCTTGGCCGGGGCCAATATGAACACTGAAGCTTTCTTT
v_call: TRBV9; clone_size: few; j_call: TRBJ2-5; cdr3_length: 15; d_call: TRBD2; cdr3_aa: CASSETGTTKETQYF; cdr3_nt: TGTGCCAGCAGCGAAACCGGGACTACCAAAGAGACCCAGTACTTC